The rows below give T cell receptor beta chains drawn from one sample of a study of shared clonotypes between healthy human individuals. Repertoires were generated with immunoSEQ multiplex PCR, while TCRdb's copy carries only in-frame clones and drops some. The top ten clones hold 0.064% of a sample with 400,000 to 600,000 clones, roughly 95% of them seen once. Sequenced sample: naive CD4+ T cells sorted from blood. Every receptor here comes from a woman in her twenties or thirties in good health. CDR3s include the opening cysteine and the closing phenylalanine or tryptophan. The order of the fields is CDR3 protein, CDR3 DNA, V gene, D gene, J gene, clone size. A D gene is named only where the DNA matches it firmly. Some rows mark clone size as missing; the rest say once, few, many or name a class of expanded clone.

CASSFDRANTEAFF TGTGCCAGTAGTTTTGACAGAGCCAACACTGAAGCTTTCTTT TRBV19 - TRBJ1-1 -
CASSQHRGSTGELFF TGTGCCAGCAGCCAACACAGGGGTAGCACCGGGGAGCTGTTTTTT TRBV7-7 TRBD1 TRBJ2-2 -
CASSLVGHRGWMNTEAFF TGTGCCAGCAGCTTAGTAGGACACCGGGGGTGGATGAACACTGAAGCTTTCTTT TRBV11-2 - TRBJ1-1 -
CASSGQGKGTEAFF TGTGCCAGCAGTGGACAGGGGAAGGGGACTGAAGCTTTCTTT TRBV28 TRBD1 TRBJ1-1 -
CASSFSVGRRVEKLFF TGCGCCAGCAGCTTTTCAGTCGGAAGGAGGGTGGAAAAACTGTTTTTT TRBV5-1 - TRBJ1-4 -
CTRGAGARGEQYF TGCACCAGGGGAGCGGGAGCTCGAGGGGAGCAGTACTTC TRBV1 - TRBJ2-7 -
CASRGTVPHRGQFF TGTGCCAGCAGGGGGACCGTCCCCCATCGCGGGCAGTTCTTC TRBV28 - TRBJ2-1 -
CASSVCFGGRSTSYEQYF TGCGCCAGCAGTGTTTGTTTCGGTGGGCGTAGTACGTCCTACGAGCAGTACTTC TRBV10-1 - TRBJ2-7 once
CASLLPGPGNTIYF TGTGCCAGCCTTCTCCCAGGCCCTGGAAACACCATATATTTT TRBV19 - TRBJ1-3 -
CASSLGHTHTDTQYF TGCGCCAGCAGCTTGGGGCATACACACACAGATACGCAGTATTTT TRBV5-1 - TRBJ2-3 -
CAISDPSLTDTQYF TGTGCCATCAGTGACCCTAGCCTCACAGATACGCAGTATTTT TRBV10-3 - TRBJ2-3 -
CASSLSVLQGREKLFF TGCGCCAGCAGCTTGAGTGTGTTACAGGGGAGGGAAAAACTGTTTTTT TRBV5-1 TRBD1 TRBJ1-4 once
CASLNSNQPQHF TGTGCCAGCCTTAATAGCAATCAGCCCCAGCATTTT TRBV28 - TRBJ1-5 few
CASSGGGQETQYF TGTGCCAGCAGCGGGGGGGGGCAAGAGACCCAGTACTTC TRBV28 TRBD2 TRBJ2-5 -
CASSQHGVNTEAFF TGTGCCAGCAGTCAACACGGGGTGAACACTGAAGCTTTCTTT TRBV28 - TRBJ1-1 -
CASSPSVGNTGELFF TGTGCCAGCAGCCCATCCGTCGGGAACACCGGGGAGCTGTTTTTT TRBV6-4 - TRBJ2-2 -
CAISGGTGVQPQHF TGTGCCATCAGTGGCGGGACAGGGGTCCAGCCCCAGCATTTT TRBV10-3 TRBD1 TRBJ1-5 -
CAISERGDRQFF TGTGCCATCAGTGAAAGGGGAGACAGACAGTTCTTC TRBV10-3 - TRBJ2-1 -
CASSTALWTRQDYEQYF TGTGCCAGCAGCACCGCCCTATGGACTAGACAGGACTACGAGCAGTACTTC TRBV7-2 - TRBJ2-7 -
CASSIRERGGYTF TGTGCCAGTAGTATACGGGAGCGCGGTGGCTACACCTTC TRBV19 - TRBJ1-2 -
CASSYSIGGAYEQYF TGTGCCAGCAGTTACTCGATCGGGGGGGCTTACGAGCAGTACTTC TRBV6-5 TRBD2 TRBJ2-7 -
CASSLSWPSNQPQHF TGTGCCAGCAGCTTAAGTTGGCCCAGCAATCAGCCCCAGCATTTT TRBV7-7 - TRBJ1-5 -
CATLYRQRDIQYF TGTGCCACCCTATACCGCCAGAGGGACATTCAGTACTTC TRBV21-1 - TRBJ2-4 -
CATSRQGEGSEQYF TGTGCCACCAGCAGACAGGGGGAGGGTAGCGAGCAGTACTTC TRBV15 - TRBJ2-7 -
CASRAWAEANVLTF TGTGCCAGTCGAGCCTGGGCTGAGGCCAACGTCCTGACTTTC TRBV19 - TRBJ2-6 -
CASSLTSGIPIHYNEQFF TGTGCCAGCAGTTTAACTAGCGGGATCCCCATTCATTACAATGAGCAGTTCTTC TRBV27 TRBD2 TRBJ2-1 -
CASSLSRKELFF TGCGCCAGCAGCTTGAGTCGAAAGGAGCTGTTTTTT TRBV5-1 - TRBJ2-2 -
CASSFISLAKDTQYF TGTGCCAGCAGTTTTATTTCGCTAGCGAAGGATACGCAGTATTTT TRBV28 - TRBJ2-3 once
CASSPWASFHEQFF TGTGCCAGCAGCCCCTGGGCTTCTTTCCATGAGCAGTTCTTC TRBV5-4 - TRBJ2-1 -
CAISVRLAADTQYF TGTGCCATCAGTGTTCGGCTAGCGGCAGATACGCAGTATTTT TRBV10-3 TRBD2 TRBJ2-3 -
CASGPMMNTEAFF TGTGCCAGCGGGCCTATGATGAACACTGAAGCTTTCTTT TRBV7-7 - TRBJ1-1 -
CSVSRLAETQYF TGCAGCGTTAGCAGACTAGCAGAGACCCAGTACTTC TRBV29-1 TRBD2 TRBJ2-5 -
CASSHPPGPGQGETQYF TGCGCCAGCAGCCATCCTCCTGGCCCGGGACAGGGGGAGACCCAGTACTTC TRBV4-1 TRBD1 TRBJ2-5 -
CASSHSGRWEGNEQFF TGTGCCAGCAGCCATAGCGGGAGATGGGAGGGAAATGAGCAGTTCTTC TRBV7-9 TRBD2 TRBJ2-1 -
CASSPIPANTEAFF TGTGCCAGCAGCCCCATCCCAGCTAACACTGAAGCTTTCTTT TRBV9 - TRBJ1-1 -
CASSYGQTKDEQYF TGTGCCAGTAGTTACGGACAAACCAAGGACGAGCAGTACTTC TRBV19 - TRBJ2-7 once
CASSNIGRGATDTQYF TGTGCCAGTAGTAACATTGGGCGGGGGGCCACAGATACGCAGTATTTT TRBV19 TRBD2 TRBJ2-3 -
CASSGNRVATNEKLFF TGCGCCAGCAGTGGGAACAGGGTGGCAACTAATGAAAAACTGTTTTTT TRBV10-2 - TRBJ1-4 once
CASSSQGLAAYNEQFF TGTGCCAGCAGCTCCCAGGGACTAGCTGCCTACAATGAGCAGTTCTTC TRBV7-8 TRBD2 TRBJ2-1 -
CSVFGQGYTEAFF TGCAGCGTTTTCGGACAGGGGTACACTGAAGCTTTCTTT TRBV29-1 TRBD1 TRBJ1-1 -
CATSSLRGGETQYF TGTGCCACCTCGTCGCTGCGTGGGGGAGAGACCCAGTACTTC TRBV28 - TRBJ2-5 -
CASSATTGNYEQYF TGTGCCAGCTCAGCTACGACAGGGAACTACGAGCAGTACTTC TRBV18 TRBD1 TRBJ2-7 -